This entry describes one T cell receptor beta chain. This specimen belongs to a study of blood T cell repertoires in COVID-19. Whole-study context: Italy, Spain and the United States were the sources of the convalescent and acute COVID-19 samples.

Sequencing used immunoSEQ multiplex PCR; TCRdb keeps in-frame clones, though not all of them. In the table there are about 250,000 clones, 86% of which are singletons. This sequence originates from a woman aged 25 to 39 with active or convalescent COVID-19. The sequenced sample was peripheral blood.

This CDR3 is CASSGPTGPPGAFF. The CDR3 coding sequence is TGTGCCAGCAGTGGTCCCACAGGGCCGCCGGGTGCTTTCTTT. V is TRBV25-1 and J is TRBJ1-1; possibly TRBD1 for D (6 bases). Trimming took 4 bases from V and 11 from J, leaving 20 bases between them. Germline V lookup: CDR1 MGHDK, CDR2 SYGVNS. This CDR3 has 14 amino acids.